Each of the 18 T cell receptor beta chains below was sequenced from the same sample in a study of CXCR3-negative and CXCR3-positive naive CD8 T cells. TRB cDNA was prepared as libraries by UMI-labeled 5' RACE. After re-calling the 5' RACE reads, TCRdb lists one entry per CDR3 protein, DNA absent. This sample's clone table lists about 62,000 distinct CDR3 sequences. The specimen sequenced was naive CXCR3- CD8+ T cells from blood. Subset specified: CD45RO-CCR7+CD27+CD95- naive CD8+ T cells lacking CXCR3 (TNR3-). The receptors were gathered from a human donor in good health. Some clones in this sample may be carry-over from other donors' samples.

The CDR3 region is CASSLQQNINYGYTF. The chain has TRBV28 and TRBJ1-2. In germline, CDR1 is MDHEN, CDR2 SYDVKM. The CDR3 totals 15 residues.

This sequence joins TRBV30 and TRBJ2-1; as DNA is missing, the TRBD1 call by TCRdb cannot be tested. CDR1 is GTSNPN and CDR2 is SVGIG in the germline V gene (reference sequence). This CDR3 is built from 12 residues. The CDR3 loop reads CAWRGLNNEQFF. Based on the CDR3 plus reference TRBV30 and TRBJ2-1, the full variable domain is SQTIHQWPATLVQPVGSPLSLECTVEGTSNPNLYWYRQAAGRGLQLLFYSVGIGQISSEVPQNLSASRPQDRQFILSSKKLLLSDSGFYLCAWRGLNNEQFFGPGTRLTVL.

V is TRBV7-6 and J is TRBJ2-2; the D call of TRBD1 rests on TCRdb alone, since no DNA is present to check it. This CDR3 contains 17 residues. CDR1 is SGHVS, CDR2 FNYEAQ, per germline. The CDR3 protein is CASSLPRQGGGTGELFF.

The rearrangement uses TRBV7-9 and TRBJ2-7; TCRdb calls TRBD1, which cannot be checked without DNA. The CDR3 is 14 residues long. Germline CDR1 is SEHNR and CDR2 is FQNEAQ (reference sequence). CDR3 sequence reads: CASSRRDSFEEQYF.

The chain carries TRBV5-5 and TRBJ2-5. The germline gives CDR1 SGHKS, CDR2 YYEKEE (reference sequence). CDR3 length: 14 amino acids. CDR3 in amino acids: CASSLDGIQETQYF. The whole variable domain, remainder taken from reference TRBV5-5 and TRBJ2-5, is DAGVTQSPTHLIKTRGQQVTLRCSPISGHKSVSWYQQVLGQGPQFIFQYYEKEERGRGNFPDRFSARQFPNYSSELNVNALLLGDSALYLCASSLDGIQETQYFGPGTRLLVL.

The chain combines TRBV7-9 with TRBJ2-7; the TCRdb call, TRBD1, lacks DNA for checking. The V gene's germline CDR1 is SEHNR and CDR2 FQNEAQ (reference sequence). This CDR3 is built from 15 residues. CDR3 protein: CASVPEDSYSYEQYF.

This sequence joins TRBV27 and TRBJ1-2; TCRdb indicates TRBD1, and absent DNA this call remains unverified. CDR1 is MNHEY and CDR2 is SMNVEV in the germline V gene (reference sequence). The CDR3 is 15 amino acids. The CDR3 sequence is CASRPGRLLYYGYTF.

The V gene is TRBV14, the J gene TRBJ1-2; TCRdb picks TRBD1, but there is no DNA to check that call. CDR3 length: 16 residues. CDR1 SGHDN and CDR2 FVKESK come from the germline V gene. This CDR3 is CASSQDNGQPNYGYTF.

The V and J genes are TRBV19 and TRBJ1-2. Germline loops: CDR1 LNHDA, CDR2 SQIVND (reference sequence). The length of the CDR3 is 11 residues. This CDR3 reads CASSNNYGYTF.

This rearrangement joins TRBV7-9 to TRBJ1-1; TCRdb gives TRBD1 as the D gene, but with no DNA this cannot be confirmed. The CDR3 runs 13 residues. Germline CDR1 is SEHNR and CDR2 is FQNEAQ (reference sequence). CDR3 amino acids: CASGTEMNTEAFF.

V is TRBV28 and J is TRBJ2-5. The CDR3 totals 16 residues. Germline V CDR1 and CDR2: MDHEN, SYDVKM. This chain's CDR3 is CASSLTPGFLQETQYF.

The chain has TRBV5-6 and TRBJ1-2. Germline values: CDR1 SGHDT, CDR2 YYEEEE. There are 14 residues in the CDR3. The CDR3 loop is CASSLGSAYYGYTF.

The V call is TRBV5-4, the J call TRBJ2-3; with no DNA, the TCRdb D assignment of TRBD2 cannot be verified. There are 19 residues in the CDR3. CDR1 and CDR2 (germline): SGHNT, YYREEE (reference sequence). CDR3 sequence reads: CASSPPVSASGPSTDTQYF.

V is TRBV29-1 and J is TRBJ2-7; the D gene TCRdb calls, TRBD1, cannot be checked with no DNA. This CDR3 is built from 12 residues. CDR1 and CDR2 (germline): SQVTM, ANQGSEA. The CDR3 sequence: CSVEGRGVEQYF.

V gene TRBV6-2 or TRBV6-3 combines with J gene TRBJ2-7; TCRdb calls TRBD1, which cannot be checked without DNA. Germline V gene data show CDR1 as MNHEY and CDR2 as SVGEGT. CDR3 length: 13 residues. CDR3 sequence reads: CASRNGDGYEQYF.

This rearrangement joins TRBV7-9 to TRBJ2-1; TCRdb selects TRBD1, and the lack of DNA leaves this call unchecked. CDR1 and CDR2 from the germline V gene are SEHNR and FQNEAQ (reference sequence). The CDR3 is made up of 13 amino acids. CDR3 protein: CASNRGDYNEQFF.

The chain links TRBV12-3 or TRBV12-4 to TRBJ2-5; with no DNA, the TCRdb D assignment of TRBD1 cannot be verified. The CDR3 is 16 residues long. The CDR3 reads CASSALGTGDGKTQYF.

The chain carries TRBV12-3 or TRBV12-4 and TRBJ2-1; as DNA is missing, the TRBD1 call by TCRdb cannot be tested. The length of the CDR3 is 15 residues. The CDR3 is CASSQGTGGNNEQFF.